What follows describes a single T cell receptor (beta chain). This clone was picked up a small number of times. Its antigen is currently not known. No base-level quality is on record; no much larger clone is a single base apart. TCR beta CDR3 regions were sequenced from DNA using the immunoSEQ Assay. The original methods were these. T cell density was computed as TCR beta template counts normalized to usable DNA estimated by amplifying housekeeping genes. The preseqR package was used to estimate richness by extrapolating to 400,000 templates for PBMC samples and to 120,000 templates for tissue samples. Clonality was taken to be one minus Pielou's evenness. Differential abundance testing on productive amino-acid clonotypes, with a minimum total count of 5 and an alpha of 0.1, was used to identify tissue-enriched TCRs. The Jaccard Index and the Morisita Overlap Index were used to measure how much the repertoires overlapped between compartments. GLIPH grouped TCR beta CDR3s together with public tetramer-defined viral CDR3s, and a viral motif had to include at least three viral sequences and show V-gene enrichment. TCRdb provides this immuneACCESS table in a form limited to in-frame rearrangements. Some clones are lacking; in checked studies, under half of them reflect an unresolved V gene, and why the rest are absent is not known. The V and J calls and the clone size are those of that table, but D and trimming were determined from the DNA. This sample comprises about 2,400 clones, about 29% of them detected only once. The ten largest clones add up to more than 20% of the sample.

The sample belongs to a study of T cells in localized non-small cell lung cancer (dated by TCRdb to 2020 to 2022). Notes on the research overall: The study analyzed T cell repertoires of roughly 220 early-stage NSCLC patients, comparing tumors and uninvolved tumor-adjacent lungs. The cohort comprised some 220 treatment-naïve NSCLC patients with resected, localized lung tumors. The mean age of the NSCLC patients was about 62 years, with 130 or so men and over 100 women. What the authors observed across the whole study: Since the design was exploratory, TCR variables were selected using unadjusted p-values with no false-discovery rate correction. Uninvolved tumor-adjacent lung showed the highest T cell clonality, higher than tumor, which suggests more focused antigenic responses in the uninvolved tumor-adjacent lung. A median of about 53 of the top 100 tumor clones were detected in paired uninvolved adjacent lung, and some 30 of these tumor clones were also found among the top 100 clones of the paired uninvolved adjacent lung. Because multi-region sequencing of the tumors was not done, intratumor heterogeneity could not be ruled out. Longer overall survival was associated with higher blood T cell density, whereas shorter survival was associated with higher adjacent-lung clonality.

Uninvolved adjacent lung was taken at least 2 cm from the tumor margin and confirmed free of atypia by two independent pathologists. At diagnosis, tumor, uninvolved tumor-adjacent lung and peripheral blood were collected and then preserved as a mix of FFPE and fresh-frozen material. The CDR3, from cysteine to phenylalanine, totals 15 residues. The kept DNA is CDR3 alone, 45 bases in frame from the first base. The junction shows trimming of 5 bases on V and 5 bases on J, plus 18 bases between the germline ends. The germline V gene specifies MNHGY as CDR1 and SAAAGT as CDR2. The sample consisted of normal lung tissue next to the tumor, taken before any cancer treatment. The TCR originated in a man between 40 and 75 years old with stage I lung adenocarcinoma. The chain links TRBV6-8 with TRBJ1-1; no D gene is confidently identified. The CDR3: CASSDPGVWDTEAFF. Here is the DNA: TGTGCCAGCAGTGATCCGGGTGTTTGGGATACTGAAGCTTTCTTT.